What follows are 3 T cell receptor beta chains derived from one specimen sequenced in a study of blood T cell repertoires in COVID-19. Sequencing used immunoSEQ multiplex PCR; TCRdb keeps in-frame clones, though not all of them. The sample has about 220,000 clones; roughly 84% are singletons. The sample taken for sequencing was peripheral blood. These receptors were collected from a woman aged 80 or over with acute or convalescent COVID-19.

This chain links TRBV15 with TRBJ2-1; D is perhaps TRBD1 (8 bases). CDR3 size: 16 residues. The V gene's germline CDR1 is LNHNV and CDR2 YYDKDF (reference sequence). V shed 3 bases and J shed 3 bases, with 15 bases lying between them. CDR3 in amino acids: CATSRGGTGLYNEQFF. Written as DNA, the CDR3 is TGTGCCACCAGCAGGGGGGGGACAGGTCTCTACAATGAGCAGTTCTTC.

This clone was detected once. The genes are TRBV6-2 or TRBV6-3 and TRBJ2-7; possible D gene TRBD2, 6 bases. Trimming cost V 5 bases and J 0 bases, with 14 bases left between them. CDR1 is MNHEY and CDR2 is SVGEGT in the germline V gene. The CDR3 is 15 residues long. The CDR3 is CASSRDSQSSYEQYF. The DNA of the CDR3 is TGTGCCAGCAGTCGGGACTCCCAAAGCTCCTACGAGCAGTACTTC.

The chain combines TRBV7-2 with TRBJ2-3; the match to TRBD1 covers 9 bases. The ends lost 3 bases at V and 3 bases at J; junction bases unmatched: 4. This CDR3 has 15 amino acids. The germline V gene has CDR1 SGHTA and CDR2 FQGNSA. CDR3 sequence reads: CASSLGQGGTDTQYF. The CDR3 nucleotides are TGTGCCAGCAGCTTGGGACAGGGTGGAACAGATACGCAGTATTTT.